This passage covers 25 T cell receptor beta chains from one sample sequenced in a study of identical twins. A single record per CDR3 protein comes from TCRdb applying MiXCR to the 5' RACE reads. Altogether hundreds of thousands of distinct CDR3 sequences are present, over 15% being singletons, with the ten largest covering around 12%. The same sample was also studied in work on T cells expressing NK-cell markers.

Input material: PBMCs. These receptor sequences come from a woman aged 18 to 35 in good health.

This CDR3 reads CSARDRTSGLPNTGELFF. Here the CDR3 DNA reads TGCAGTGCTAGAGACCGGACTAGCGGGTTACCGAACACCGGGGAGCTGTTTTTT. The genes are TRBV20-1 and TRBJ2-2, with TRBD2 identical over 11 bases. V was pared by 0 bases and J by 0 bases, with 6 bases of the junction left unmatched. CDR1 is DFQATT and CDR2 is SNEGSKA in the germline V gene (reference sequence). The CDR3 loop spans 18 amino acids.

This clonotype was seen a few times. The chain joins TRBV20-1 to TRBJ2-1; TRBD2 matches at 7 bases. The CDR3 totals 15 residues. Germline V gives CDR1 DFQATT, CDR2 SNEGSKA (reference sequence). J gave up 0 bases and V 6 bases, and 8 bases lay outside the gene matches. CDR3 in DNA: TGCAGTGCAAGACGAGCGGGAAGCTCCTACAATGAGCAGTTCTTC. Its protein product is CSARRAGSSYNEQFF.

In its sample, this clonotype was seen a few times. This chain connects TRBV20-1 to TRBJ2-3; D not certain. The CDR3 loop spans 12 amino acids. Germline assignment: CDR1 DFQATT and CDR2 SNEGSKA (reference sequence). The ends were cut back, 3 bases at V and 4 bases at J, with 8 bases in the middle. The CDR3 sequence is CSASLWADTQYF. The CDR3 DNA is TGCAGTGCTAGTTTGTGGGCAGATACGCAGTATTTT.

The chain has TRBV7-3 and TRBJ2-2, with D perhaps TRBD2 (7 bases). This CDR3 region has 17 residues. V was pared by 5 bases and J by 4 bases, with 20 bases between. From germline, CDR1 is SGHTA and CDR2 FQGTGA. The DNA of the CDR3 is TGTGCCAGCAGCCCAATGGGAGGGGGATGGGGCACCGGGGAGCTGTTTTTT. Its protein is CASSPMGGGWGTGELFF. The whole variable domain, filled in from reference TRBV7-3 and TRBJ2-2, reads GAGVSQTPSNKVTEKGKYVELRCDPISGHTALYWYRQSLGQGPEFLIYFQGTGAADDSGLPNDRFFAVRPEGSVSTLKIQRTERGDSAVYLCASSPMGGGWGTGELFFGEGSRLTVL.

This clonotype was observed a handful of times. This chain joins TRBV20-1 and TRBJ2-7; TRBD1 aligns across 10 bases. The trim removed 7 bases at V and 3 bases at J, leaving 3 bases unmatched. CDR1 DFQATT and CDR2 SNEGSKA come from the germline V gene (reference sequence). The CDR3 extends over 12 amino acids. CDR3 DNA sequence: TGCAGTGTAGGGACAGGGGACTACGAGCAGTACTTC. Encoded protein: CSVGTGDYEQYF.

This clonotype was observed a few times. This chain links TRBV5-1 with TRBJ2-2; TRBD2 matches at 12 bases. The J segment lost 0 bases and the V segment lost 0 bases, leaving 3 bases of the junction unmatched. This CDR3 has 18 residues. In germline, CDR1 is SGHRS, CDR2 YFSETQ. The DNA for the CDR3 is TGCGCCAGCAGCTTGGAACTAGCGGGGGGCTCGAACACCGGGGAGCTGTTTTTT. Translating gives CASSLELAGGSNTGELFF.

This rearrangement joins TRBV6-1 to TRBJ2-4; D not certain. This CDR3 is built from 13 residues. Trimming removed 6 bases at V and 6 bases at J, with 12 bases between. CDR1 MNHNS and CDR2 SASEGT come from the germline V gene. The CDR3 bases are TGTGCCAGCAGAGGATCGGTTCGAAACATTCAGTACTTC. Its translation: CASRGSVRNIQYF.

The genes are TRBV11-2 and TRBJ2-3; 8 nucleotides match TRBD2. This CDR3 has 14 amino acids. Germline V gene lookup returns CDR1 SGHAT and CDR2 FQNNGV. V trimming: 4 bases; J trimming: 3 bases; junction bases outside the gene matches: 3. The CDR3 loop is CASSWGLDTDTQYF. Here the CDR3 DNA reads TGTGCCAGCAGCTGGGGACTAGATACAGATACGCAGTATTTT.

Many counts were recorded for this clonotype. The V and J genes are TRBV12-3 or TRBV12-4 and TRBJ2-1, with D uncertain. V was pared by 1 base and J by 8 bases, with 6 bases between. This CDR3 has 12 amino acids. The CDR3: CASSLGGHEQFF. CDR3 sequence (DNA): TGTGCCAGCAGTTTAGGCGGACATGAGCAGTTCTTC.

Only a few counts were recorded for this clonotype. This chain links TRBV30 with TRBJ2-3; 11 nucleotides match TRBD2. CDR1 and CDR2 from the germline V gene are GTSNPN and SVGIG (reference sequence). V lost 2 bases, J lost 7 bases, and 8 bases stayed unmatched. The CDR3 is 15 residues long. The DNA of the CDR3 is TGTGCCTGGAGTCTAGCGGGGGGCCCTGGTTATACGCAGTATTTT. Protein product: CAWSLAGGPGYTQYF.

This clonotype was picked up many times. The chain uses TRBV12-3 or TRBV12-4 and TRBJ1-5; unclear D gene. V lost 3 bases to trimming and J lost 5 bases, with 5 bases between them. The CDR3 is 12 amino acids. In DNA, the CDR3 is TGTGCCAGCAGTTTTGGGGATCAGCCCCAGCATTTT. Protein sequence: CASSFGDQPQHF.

This clonotype was counted a few times. The V gene is TRBV11-2, the J gene TRBJ2-7; D call uncertain. CDR1 and CDR2 from the germline V gene are SGHAT and FQNNGV. Trimming took 0 bases from V and 2 from J, leaving 5 bases between them. The CDR3 spans 13 residues. The CDR3 DNA sequence: TGTGCCAGCAGCTTAGATCCGGCCTACGAGCAGTACTTC. Amino acid sequence: CASSLDPAYEQYF.

This clonotype was seen more than once but under ten times. The chain has TRBV5-1 and TRBJ2-5, with 8 nucleotides matching TRBD2. Germline V CDR1 and CDR2: SGHRS, YFSETQ. Trimming cost V 4 bases and J 5 bases; bases outside gene matches: 7. This CDR3 contains 14 residues. The CDR3 DNA sequence: TGCGCCAGCAGCACCCGACTAGCGTGGGAGACCCAGTACTTC. This sequence encodes CASSTRLAWETQYF.

The V call is TRBV7-8, the J call TRBJ1-5; possible D gene TRBD1, 5 bases. The germline V gene encodes CDR1 SGHVS and CDR2 FQNEAQ. The ends were cut back, 0 bases at V and 7 bases at J, with 16 bases in the middle. This CDR3 spans 16 amino acids. The CDR3 loop is CASSLATQGRSQPQHF. CDR3 in DNA: TGTGCCAGCAGCTTAGCGACCCAGGGAAGGTCACAGCCCCAGCATTTT.

A few counts support this clonotype. The chain couples TRBV12-3 or TRBV12-4 to TRBJ2-2; weak D call: TRBD1 (6 bases). The CDR3 is 14 amino acids. Trimming stripped 6 bases from V and 4 bases from J, with 12 bases between. The CDR3 protein is CASSYTGTTGELFF. The CDR3 DNA reads as TGTGCCAGCAGCTACACAGGGACCACCGGGGAGCTGTTTTTT.

The table lists this clonotype with many counts. The chain has TRBV6-5 and TRBJ2-3; 7 nucleotides match TRBD2. The germline V gene encodes CDR1 MNHEY and CDR2 SVGAGI. The CDR3 has 14 residues. V dropped 2 bases and J dropped 3; count of bases not matched to a gene: 2. CDR3 protein: CASSYGLGTDTQYF. The DNA of the CDR3 is TGTGCCAGCAGTTACGGACTAGGGACAGATACGCAGTATTTT.

This clonotype occurred a few times. This chain uses TRBV20-1 with TRBJ2-2; D uncertain. This CDR3 has 14 residues. In germline, CDR1 is DFQATT, CDR2 SNEGSKA (reference sequence). Trimming stripped 4 bases from V and 5 bases from J, with 14 bases between. In nucleotides, the CDR3 is TGCAGTGCTACCTCCGGGCTGAGGACCGGGGAGCTGTTTTTT. It codes for CSATSGLRTGELFF.

V usage is TRBV12-3 or TRBV12-4 and J usage is TRBJ2-1; no firm D call. The ends were cut back, 2 bases at V and 10 bases at J, with 9 bases in the middle. This CDR3 is 12 amino acids long. The CDR3 loop is CASSLNGVEQFF. Written as DNA, the CDR3 is TGTGCCAGCAGTTTAAATGGCGTAGAGCAGTTCTTC.

This clonotype was observed a few times. The chain employs TRBV9 and TRBJ2-1, with a possible D match to TRBD2 (7 bases). The V gene's germline CDR1 is SGDLS and CDR2 YYNGEE. V was cut by 4 bases and J by 7 bases, with 18 bases left in between. This CDR3 region has 15 residues. This CDR3 reads CASSYMGGQRNEQFF. The DNA for the CDR3 is TGTGCCAGCAGCTACATGGGGGGGCAGAGAAATGAGCAGTTCTTC.

This clonotype was observed a few times. The chain carries TRBV3-1 and TRBJ2-7, with D tentatively TRBD2 (7 bases). Trimming left V 6 bases short and J 0 bases short, with 15 bases between. Germline values: CDR1 LGHDT, CDR2 YNNKEL (reference sequence). The CDR3 runs 15 residues. CDR3 in DNA: TGTGCCAGCAGTCCCGGGGGGCAGTTCTCCTACGAGCAGTACTTC. Encoded protein: CASSPGGQFSYEQYF.

The gene calls are TRBV4-1 and TRBJ2-1; D gene unclear. Trimming stripped 1 base from V and 1 base from J, with 17 bases between. The germline CDR1 and CDR2 sequences are MGHRA and YSYEKL. The CDR3 sequence is 18 residues long. The CDR3 region has the DNA TGCGCCAGCAGCCAAGTAGGTCCCCCGTTCGGGTCCTACAATGAGCAGTTCTTC. This sequence encodes CASSQVGPPFGSYNEQFF.

The rearrangement joins TRBV6-1 to TRBJ2-7, with 11 bases identical to TRBD2. CDR3 length equals 16 residues. The V gene's germline CDR1 is MNHNS and CDR2 SASEGT. The V gene end was trimmed by 6 bases and the J gene end by 2 bases; junction bases not matched to a gene: 9. DNA for the CDR3: TGTGCCAGCAGCCTGGGACTAGCGGCCGCTCCCTACGAGCAGTACTTC. The encoded protein is CASSLGLAAAPYEQYF.

The rearrangement links TRBV6-1 to TRBJ2-2; TRBD2 matches 16 bases. The germline V gene encodes CDR1 MNHNS and CDR2 SASEGT. There are 16 residues in the CDR3. V shed 7 bases and J 7 bases; nucleotides not matched to a gene: 6. Here the CDR3 DNA reads TGTGCCAGCATTGGGACTAGCGGGAGGGCCCTCGGGGAGCTGTTTTTT. This sequence encodes CASIGTSGRALGELFF.

This clonotype was recorded only once. The V gene is TRBV12-3 or TRBV12-4, the J gene TRBJ2-7, with 9 bases fitting TRBD1. The CDR3 runs to 12 residues. Losses at the gene ends were 11 bases for V and 6 bases for J; bases not matched to a gene: 8. The CDR3 sequence is CAGPGQGVEQYF. For the CDR3, the DNA is TGTGCCGGGCCGGGACAGGGAGTCGAGCAGTACTTC.

This clonotype was counted between two and nine times. The CDR3 sequence is CASSLSGTSGSFTDTQYF. CDR3 coding DNA: TGCGCCAGCAGCTTGTCCGGGACTAGCGGTTCCTTCACAGATACGCAGTATTTT. The chain combines TRBV5-1 with TRBJ2-3; TRBD2 matches 11 bases. V trimming: 1 base; J trimming: 2 bases; junction bases outside the gene matches: 9. This CDR3 is 18 amino acids long. Germline-derived CDR1 and CDR2 are SGHRS and YFSETQ.